This T cell receptor (beta chain) derives from a study of Ad26.COV2.S vaccination and SARS-CoV-2 variants. Study outcomes and limitations: The analyses of TCR breadth and depth may have understated the size of total T cell responses. Recipients of vaccine and of placebo showed similar breadth of their non-spike TCR repertoires.

As for this clone: Its target is not known.

This table comes from immunoSEQ multiplex PCR, and its TCRdb copy is limited to in-frame clones, with some not included. The table shows more than 150,000 clones, with 70% to 90% occurring only once. Trimming cost V 5 bases and J 5 bases, with 12 bases left between them. This CDR3 region has 13 residues. Germline-derived CDR1 and CDR2 are SEHNR and FQNEAQ (reference sequence). This TCR was recovered from a human donor who had recovered from COVID-19. The material sequenced was peripheral blood, taken after recovery from COVID-19. The V call is TRBV7-9, the J call TRBJ2-5, with D tentatively TRBD2 (5 bases). The CDR3 bases are TGTGCCAGCAGCATCGGACTTGGGGAGACCCAGTACTTC. Translating it yields CASSIGLGETQYF.